This entry concerns a single TCR beta chain. No antigen is known for it. The run depth of the assay was deep. The method was immunoSEQ multiplex PCR; TCRdb's version includes in-frame clones alone and lacks a portion of them. The sample yields millions of clones, more than 90% seen once. This entry is derived from a study of shared clonotypes between healthy human individuals. Study-wide findings and caveats: Naive subsets tended to show greater estimated richness than memory subsets. Clonotype sharing among donors likely depends on sequencing depth.

CDR3 length: 16 amino acids. The sample taken for sequencing was naive CD4+ T cells sorted from blood. Noted subset: CD45RA+ positively selected. The source is a man between 18 and 35 years old in good health. The rearrangement uses TRBV12-2 and TRBJ2-7; TRBD2 is taken as the D call from the table, unchecked against the DNA. TRBV12-2 is shown as a pseudogene. This CDR3 is CASRLISGSSSYEQYF. The CDR3, as DNA: TGTGCAAGTCGCTTAATCAGCGGGAGTTCATCCTACGAGCAGTACTTC.